Each of the 9 T cell receptor beta chains below was sequenced from the same sample in a study of blood T cell repertoires in COVID-19. TCRdb's copy holds only in-frame clones and misses some; the assay was immunoSEQ multiplex PCR. The repertoire holds 65,000 to 75,000 clones, with approximately 84% as singletons. The sample comprised peripheral blood. These receptors came from an older woman with acute or convalescent COVID-19.

V gene TRBV14 combines with J gene TRBJ2-3; tentatively, D is TRBD2 (6 bases). The CDR3 extends over 13 amino acids. V lost 1 base and J lost 8, with 10 bases in between. From germline, CDR1 is SGHDN and CDR2 FVKESK. The CDR3 coding sequence is TGTGCCAGCAGCCAAGGTGCGGGACTTACGCAGTATTTT. Protein: CASSQGAGLTQYF.

The rearrangement links TRBV6-5 to TRBJ2-6; D unclear. Germline V lookup: CDR1 MNHEY, CDR2 SVGAGI. Trimming stripped 4 bases from V and 0 bases from J, with 10 bases between. The CDR3 extends over 16 amino acids. The CDR3 DNA reads TGTGCCAGCAGTTCAACCAAGAGCTCTGGGGCCAACGTCCTGACTTTC. Translation gives CASSSTKSSGANVLTF.

The chain carries TRBV2 and TRBJ2-3; 8 nucleotides match TRBD1. Germline values: CDR1 SNHLY, CDR2 FYNNEI. The V segment lost 4 bases and the J segment 4 bases; nucleotides outside the gene matches: 4. The CDR3 runs to 14 residues. CDR3 nucleotide sequence: TGTGCCAGCAGTGTTCTCAGGGGGCCAGATACGCAGTATTTT. As protein: CASSVLRGPDTQYF.

The V call is TRBV19, the J call TRBJ1-2, with no clear D. Germline V gives CDR1 LNHDA, CDR2 SQIVND (reference sequence). V was shortened by 0 bases and J by 2 bases, with 4 bases between the two germline ends. The CDR3 runs 13 residues. CDR3 in amino acids: CASSIDGNYGYTF. The CDR3 nucleotides read TGTGCCAGTAGTATAGACGGGAACTATGGCTACACCTTC.

J is TRBJ2-1 and V is TRBV5-8; 8 bases match TRBD2. CDR3 size: 13 residues. The ends lost 9 bases at V and 0 bases at J; junction bases unmatched: 2. The germline CDR1 and CDR2 sequences are SGHTS and YDEGEE. The CDR3 region has the DNA TGTGCCACCGGGGGGGCCTCCTACAATGAGCAGTTCTTC. Its protein is CATGGASYNEQFF.

This clone was detected only a few times. This chain connects TRBV4-2 to TRBJ2-6; D is possibly TRBD2 (6 bases). The CDR3 runs 19 residues. The V end lost 7 bases, the J end lost 1 base, and 23 bases lay between the germline ends. Germline V gene sequence: CDR1 LGHNA, CDR2 YNFKEQ. CDR3 bases: TGTGCCAGCACCCTTAGACCGGGACTGACTGGGTCTGGGGCCAACGTCCTGACTTTC. Its protein product is CASTLRPGLTGSGANVLTF.

The genes are TRBV5-1 and TRBJ1-6, with a tentative D call TRBD1 (5 bases). Trimming shortened V by 3 bases and J by 9 bases, and 7 bases separated the two germline ends. Germline assignment: CDR1 SGHRS and CDR2 YFSETQ. The CDR3 contains 12 residues. The CDR3 reads CASSSDTSPLHF. The CDR3 DNA reads TGCGCCAGCAGCTCGGACACTTCACCCCTCCACTTT.

The CDR3 spells CASSVDIWTSGWETQYF. The CDR3 DNA sequence: TGTGCCAGCAGCGTAGATATATGGACTAGCGGTTGGGAGACCCAGTACTTC. This sequence joins TRBV9 and TRBJ2-5; the match to TRBD2 covers 10 bases. Per the germline V gene, CDR1 is SGDLS and CDR2 is YYNGEE. This CDR3 has 17 amino acids. Germline trimming cut 0 bases from V and 5 bases from J; bases unmatched to any gene: 10. The full variable domain, its missing parts supplied by reference TRBV9 and TRBJ2-5, is DSGVTQTPKHLITATGQRVTLRCSPRSGDLSVYWYQQSLDQGLQFLIQYYNGEERAKGNILERFSAQQFPDLHSELNLSSLELGDSALYFCASSVDIWTSGWETQYFGPGTRLLVL.

V gene TRBV12-3 or TRBV12-4 combines with J gene TRBJ1-2; 7 nucleotides match TRBD1. After removal of 7 bases from V and 8 bases from J, the junction contained 7 bases not matched to a gene. CDR3 length equals 12 residues. The CDR3 sequence is CASNRRGDGYTF. CDR3 DNA: TGTGCCAGCAACCGCAGGGGGGACGGCTACACCTTC.